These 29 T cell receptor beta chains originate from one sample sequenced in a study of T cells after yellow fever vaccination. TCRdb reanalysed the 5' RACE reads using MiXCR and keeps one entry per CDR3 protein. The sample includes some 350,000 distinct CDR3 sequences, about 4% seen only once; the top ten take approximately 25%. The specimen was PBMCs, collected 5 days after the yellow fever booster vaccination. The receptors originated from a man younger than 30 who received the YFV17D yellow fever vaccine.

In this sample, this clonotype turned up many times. The CDR3 coding sequence is TGTGCCAGCAGCGCAGGTCCCACCGCGGATACGCAGTATTTT. Its translation: CASSAGPTADTQYF. V is TRBV7-2 and J is TRBJ2-3; D not resolved. V lost 5 bases and J lost 6, with 15 bases in between. CDR3 length: 14 residues. Germline V lookup: CDR1 SGHTA, CDR2 FQGNSA.

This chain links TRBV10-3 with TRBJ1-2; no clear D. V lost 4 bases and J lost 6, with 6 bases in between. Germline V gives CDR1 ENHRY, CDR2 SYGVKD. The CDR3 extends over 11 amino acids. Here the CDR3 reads CAISADDGYTF. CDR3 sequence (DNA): TGTGCCATCAGTGCCGACGATGGCTACACCTTC.

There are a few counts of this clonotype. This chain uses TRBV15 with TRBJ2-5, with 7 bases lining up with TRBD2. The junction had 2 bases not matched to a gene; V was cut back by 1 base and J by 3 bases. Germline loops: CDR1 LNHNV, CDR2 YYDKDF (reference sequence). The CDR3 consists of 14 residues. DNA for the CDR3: TGTGCCACCAGCAGAGGACTAGCTAAAGAGACCCAGTACTTC. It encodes CATSRGLAKETQYF. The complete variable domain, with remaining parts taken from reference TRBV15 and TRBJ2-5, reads DAMVIQNPRYQVTQFGKPVTLSCSQTLNHNVMYWYQQKSSQAPKLLFHYYDKDFNNEADTPDNFQSRRPNTSFCFLDIRSPGLGDTAMYLCATSRGLAKETQYFGPGTRLLVL.

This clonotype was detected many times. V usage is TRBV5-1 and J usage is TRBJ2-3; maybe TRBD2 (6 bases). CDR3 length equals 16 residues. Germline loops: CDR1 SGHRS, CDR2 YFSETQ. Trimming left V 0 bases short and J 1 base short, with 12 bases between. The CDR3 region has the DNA TGCGCCAGCAGCTTGGGGAGGGAAGACCGCACAGATACGCAGTATTTT. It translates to CASSLGREDRTDTQYF.

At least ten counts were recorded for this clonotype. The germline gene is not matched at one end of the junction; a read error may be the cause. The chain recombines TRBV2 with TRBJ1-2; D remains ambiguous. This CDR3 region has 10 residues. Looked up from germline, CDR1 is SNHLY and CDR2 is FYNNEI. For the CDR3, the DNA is TGTGCCAGCAGTGATTTGATTATGGTCTTC. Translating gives CASSDLIMVF.

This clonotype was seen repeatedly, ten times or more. The CDR3 bases are TGTGCCAGCAGCCAAGTCCAGGGTGCAACTAATGAAAAACTGTTTTTT. Amino acid sequence: CASSQVQGATNEKLFF. V gene TRBV4-2 combines with J gene TRBJ1-4; the D gene is possibly TRBD1 (5 bases). Looked up from germline, CDR1 is LGHNA and CDR2 is YNFKEQ. This CDR3 is 16 amino acids long. Trimming left V 1 base short and J 0 bases short, with 9 bases between.

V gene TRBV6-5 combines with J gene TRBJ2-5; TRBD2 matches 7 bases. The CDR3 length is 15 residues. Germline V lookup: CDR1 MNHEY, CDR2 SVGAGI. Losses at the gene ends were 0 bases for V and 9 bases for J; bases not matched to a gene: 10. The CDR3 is CASSYSAGPPLAQYF. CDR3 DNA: TGTGCCAGCAGTTACTCAGCGGGGCCCCCTCTGGCCCAGTACTTC.

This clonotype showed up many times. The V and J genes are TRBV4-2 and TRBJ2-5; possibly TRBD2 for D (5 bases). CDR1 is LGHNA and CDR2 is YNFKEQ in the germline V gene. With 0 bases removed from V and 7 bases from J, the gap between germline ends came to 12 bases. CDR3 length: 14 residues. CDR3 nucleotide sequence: TGTGCCAGCAGCCAAGATCGGGGTCGTGGGACCCAGTACTTC. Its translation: CASSQDRGRGTQYF.

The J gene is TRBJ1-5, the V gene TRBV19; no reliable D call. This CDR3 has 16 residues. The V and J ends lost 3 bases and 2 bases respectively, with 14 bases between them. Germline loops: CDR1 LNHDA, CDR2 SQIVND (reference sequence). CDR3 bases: TGTGCCAGTAGTATCCAAAGCCCAAGGGGCAATCAGCCCCAGCATTTT. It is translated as CASSIQSPRGNQPQHF.

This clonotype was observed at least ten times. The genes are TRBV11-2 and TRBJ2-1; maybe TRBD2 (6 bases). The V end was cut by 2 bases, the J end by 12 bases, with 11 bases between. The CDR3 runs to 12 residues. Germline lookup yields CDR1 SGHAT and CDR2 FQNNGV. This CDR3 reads CASSLNWDSQFF. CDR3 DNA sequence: TGTGCCAGCAGCTTAAATTGGGACTCGCAGTTCTTC. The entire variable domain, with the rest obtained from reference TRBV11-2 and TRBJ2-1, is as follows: EAGVAQSPRYKIIEKRQSVAFWCNPISGHATLYWYQQILGQGPKLLIQFQNNGVVDDSQLPKDRFSAERLKGVDSTLKIQPAKLEDSAVYLCASSLNWDSQFFGPGTRLTVL.

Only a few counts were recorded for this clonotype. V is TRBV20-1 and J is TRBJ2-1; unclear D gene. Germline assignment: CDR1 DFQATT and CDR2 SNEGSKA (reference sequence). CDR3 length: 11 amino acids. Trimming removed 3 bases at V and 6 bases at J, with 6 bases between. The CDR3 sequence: CSASWVNEQFF. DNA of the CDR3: TGCAGTGCTAGTTGGGTCAATGAGCAGTTCTTC.

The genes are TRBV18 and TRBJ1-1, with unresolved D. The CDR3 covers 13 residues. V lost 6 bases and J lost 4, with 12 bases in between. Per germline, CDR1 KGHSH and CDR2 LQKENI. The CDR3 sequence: CASSSRVTTEAFF. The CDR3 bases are TGTGCCAGCTCTAGTCGGGTTACCACTGAAGCTTTCTTT.

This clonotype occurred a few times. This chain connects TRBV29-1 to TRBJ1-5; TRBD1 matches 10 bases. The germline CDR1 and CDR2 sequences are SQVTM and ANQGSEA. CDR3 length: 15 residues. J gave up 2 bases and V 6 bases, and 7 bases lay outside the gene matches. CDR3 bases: TGCAGCGTCCAGACAGGGGGCTCGGGCAATCAGCCCCAGCATTTT. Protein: CSVQTGGSGNQPQHF.

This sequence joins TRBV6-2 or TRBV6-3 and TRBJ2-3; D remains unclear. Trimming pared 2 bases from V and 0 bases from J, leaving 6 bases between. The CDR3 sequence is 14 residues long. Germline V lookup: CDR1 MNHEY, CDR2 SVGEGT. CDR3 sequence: CASSYLRSTDTQYF. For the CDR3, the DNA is TGTGCCAGCAGTTACCTTCGTAGCACAGATACGCAGTATTTT.

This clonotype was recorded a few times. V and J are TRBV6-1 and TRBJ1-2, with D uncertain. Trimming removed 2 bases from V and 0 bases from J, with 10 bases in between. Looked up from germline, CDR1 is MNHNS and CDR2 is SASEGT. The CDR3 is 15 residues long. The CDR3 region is CASSELPGANYGYTF. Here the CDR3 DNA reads TGTGCCAGCAGTGAACTACCTGGTGCTAACTATGGCTACACCTTC.

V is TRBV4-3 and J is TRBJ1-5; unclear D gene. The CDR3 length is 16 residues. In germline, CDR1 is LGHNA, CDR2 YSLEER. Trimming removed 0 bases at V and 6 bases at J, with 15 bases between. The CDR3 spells CASSQDKGLRGQPQHF. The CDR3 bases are TGCGCCAGCAGCCAAGATAAAGGGCTGAGAGGTCAGCCCCAGCATTTT.

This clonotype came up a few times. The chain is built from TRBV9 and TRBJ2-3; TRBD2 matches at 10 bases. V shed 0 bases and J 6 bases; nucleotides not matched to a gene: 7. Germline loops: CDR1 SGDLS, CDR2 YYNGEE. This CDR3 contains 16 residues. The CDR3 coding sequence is TGTGCCAGCAGCGTAGGAAGCGGGGGGGCCAGGGATACGCAGTATTTT. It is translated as CASSVGSGGARDTQYF.

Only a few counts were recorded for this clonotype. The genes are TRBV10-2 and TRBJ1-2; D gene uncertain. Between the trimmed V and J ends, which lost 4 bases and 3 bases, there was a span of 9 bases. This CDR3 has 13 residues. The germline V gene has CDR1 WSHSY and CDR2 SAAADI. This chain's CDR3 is CASSGGPYYGYTF. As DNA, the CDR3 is TGCGCCAGCAGTGGTGGCCCTTACTATGGCTACACCTTC.

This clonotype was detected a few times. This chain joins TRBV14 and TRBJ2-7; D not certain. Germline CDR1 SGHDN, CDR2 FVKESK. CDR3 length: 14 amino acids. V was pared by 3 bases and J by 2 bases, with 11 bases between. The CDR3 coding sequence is TGTGCCAGCAGCCAGTACGTGGGCACCTACGAGCAGTACTTC. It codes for CASSQYVGTYEQYF.

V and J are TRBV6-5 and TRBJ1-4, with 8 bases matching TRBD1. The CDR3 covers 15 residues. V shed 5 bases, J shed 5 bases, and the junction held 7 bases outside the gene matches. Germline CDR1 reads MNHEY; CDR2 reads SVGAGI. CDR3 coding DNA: TGTGCCAGCAGTCGTACGAGGGACAGGAATGAAAAACTGTTTTTT. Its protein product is CASSRTRDRNEKLFF.

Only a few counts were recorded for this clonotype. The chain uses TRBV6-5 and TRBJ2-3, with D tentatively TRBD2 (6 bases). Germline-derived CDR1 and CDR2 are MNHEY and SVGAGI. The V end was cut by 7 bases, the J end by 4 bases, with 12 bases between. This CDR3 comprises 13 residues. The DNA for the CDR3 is TGTGCCAGCACCGGGGGATGGGCAGATACGCAGTATTTT. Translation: CASTGGWADTQYF.

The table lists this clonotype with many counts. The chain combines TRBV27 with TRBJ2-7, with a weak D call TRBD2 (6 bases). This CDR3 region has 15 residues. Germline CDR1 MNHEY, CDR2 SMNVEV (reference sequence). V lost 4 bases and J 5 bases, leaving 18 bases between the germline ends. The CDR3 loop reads CASSSRDWGADEQYF. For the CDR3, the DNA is TGTGCCAGCAGTTCCCGGGACTGGGGCGCGGACGAGCAGTACTTC.

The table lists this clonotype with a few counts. The CDR3 DNA follows: TGTGCCAGCGGACAGACAGATTCAGGGACCCAGTACTTC. It codes for CASGQTDSGTQYF. The chain links TRBV6-5 to TRBJ2-5; maybe TRBD1 (6 bases). CDR3 size: 13 residues. The V and J ends lost 8 bases and 7 bases respectively, with 17 bases between them. CDR1 and CDR2 from the germline V gene are MNHEY and SVGAGI.

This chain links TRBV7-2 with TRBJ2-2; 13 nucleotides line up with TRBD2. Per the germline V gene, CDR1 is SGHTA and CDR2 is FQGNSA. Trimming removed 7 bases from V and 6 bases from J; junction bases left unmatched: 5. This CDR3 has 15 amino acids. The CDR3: CASTRTSGGPGELFF. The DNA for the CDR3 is TGTGCCAGCACGCGGACTAGCGGGGGCCCCGGGGAGCTGTTTTTT.

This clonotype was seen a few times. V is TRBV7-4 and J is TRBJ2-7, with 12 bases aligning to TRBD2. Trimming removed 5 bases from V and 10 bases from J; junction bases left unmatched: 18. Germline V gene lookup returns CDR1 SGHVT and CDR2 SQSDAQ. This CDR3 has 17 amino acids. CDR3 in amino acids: CASSTNPPTSGGDPQYV. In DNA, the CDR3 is TGTGCCAGCAGCACGAATCCCCCGACTAGCGGGGGCGATCCCCAGTACGTC.

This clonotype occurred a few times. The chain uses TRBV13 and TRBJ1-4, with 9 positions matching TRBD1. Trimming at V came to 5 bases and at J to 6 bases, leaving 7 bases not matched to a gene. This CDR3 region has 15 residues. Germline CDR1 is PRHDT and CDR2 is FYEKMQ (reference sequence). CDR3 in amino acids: CASSENRGLYEKLFF. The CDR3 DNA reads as TGTGCCAGCAGCGAAAACAGGGGGCTTTATGAAAAACTGTTTTTT.

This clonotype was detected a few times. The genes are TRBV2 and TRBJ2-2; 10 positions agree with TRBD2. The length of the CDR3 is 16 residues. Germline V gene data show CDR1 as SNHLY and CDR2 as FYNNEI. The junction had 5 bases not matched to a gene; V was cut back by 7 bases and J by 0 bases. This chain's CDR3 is CASTRLAGANTGELFF. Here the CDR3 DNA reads TGTGCCAGCACCCGGCTAGCGGGGGCGAACACCGGGGAGCTGTTTTTT.

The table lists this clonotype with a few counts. Written as DNA, the CDR3 is TGTGCCAGCAGTCTTCTTATCACTAGCCGTCGCACAGATACGCAGTATTTT. Amino acids: CASSLLITSRRTDTQYF. The chain uses TRBV12-3 or TRBV12-4 and TRBJ2-3, with D perhaps TRBD2 (6 bases). Trimming stripped 5 bases from V and 1 base from J, with 19 bases between. The CDR3 is made up of 17 amino acids.

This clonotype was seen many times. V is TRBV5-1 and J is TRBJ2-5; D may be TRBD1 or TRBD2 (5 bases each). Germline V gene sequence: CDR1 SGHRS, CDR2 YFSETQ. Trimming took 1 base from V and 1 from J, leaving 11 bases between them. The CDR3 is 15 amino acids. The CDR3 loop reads CASSLLRDPQETQYF. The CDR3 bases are TGCGCCAGCAGCTTGTTAAGGGACCCCCAAGAGACCCAGTACTTC.